Listed below are T cell receptor beta chains from one sample, sequenced in a study of blood T cells in healthy people across ages. TCRdb reprocessed the 5' RACE reads via MiXCR and lists one record per CDR3 protein. The top ten hold 20% to 25% of the sample, which has nearly 1 million distinct CDR3 sequences, 51% seen once. The sequencing input was blood. The source is a woman between 55 and 75 years old in good health. CDR3s include the opening cysteine and the closing phenylalanine or tryptophan. The D gene is left open where the match is weak. Clone size is given for some rows only: seen once, a few or many times, or a class if the clone is expanded.

TRBJ2-5,few,TRBD2,TRBV7-8,CASSSGLAGALGEQYF,TGTGCCAGCAGCTCCGGACTAGCGGGAGCTTTGGGTGAGCAGTACTTC
TRBJ2-5,NA,TRBD1,TRBV4-2,CASSHQPGQGSNEQYF,TGTGCCAGCAGCCACCAGCCGGGACAGGGGTCCAATGAGCAGTACTTC
TRBJ2-6,NA,TRBD1,TRBV6-2/TRBV6-3,CASSDRGSFLGVPGANVLTF,TGTGCCAGCAGTGACAGGGGGTCTTTTCTCGGGGTCCCCGGGGCCAACGTCCTGACTTTC
TRBJ2-5,few,TRBD1,TRBV7-2,CASSYIFWDREETQYF,TGTGCCAGCAGCTATATATTCTGGGACAGAGAAGAGACCCAGTACTTC
TRBJ1-6,NA,TRBD1,TRBV7-9,CASNRGTGVNSPLHF,TGTGCCAGCAACCGAGGGACAGGGGTTAATTCACCCCTCCACTTT
TRBJ2-1,few,NA,TRBV20-1,CSARDYGSTSSSPNEQFF,TGCAGTGCTAGAGATTATGGCTCCACCTCTTCTTCTCCTAATGAGCAGTTCTTC
TRBJ2-2,few,NA,TRBV28,CASKAGSYTGELFF,TGTGCCAGCAAGGCAGGGAGCTACACCGGGGAGCTGTTTTTT
TRBJ2-1,NA,TRBD1,TRBV5-1,CASVDRARLGGYNEQFF,TGCGCCAGCGTAGACAGGGCCCGACTTGGAGGCTACAATGAGCAGTTCTTC
TRBJ2-7,NA,NA,TRBV30,CAWNNGLTYEQYF,TGTGCCTGGAATAACGGGCTCACCTACGAGCAGTACTTC
TRBJ2-3,NA,NA,TRBV28,CASKMGLRLDRGDTQYF,TGTGCCAGCAAAATGGGTCTGCGGCTGGATCGAGGGGATACGCAGTATTTT
TRBJ2-7,few,TRBD1,TRBV28,CASTLTGFFGEQYF,TGTGCCAGCACCTTGACAGGGTTTTTTGGGGAGCAGTACTTC
TRBJ2-7,NA,TRBD1,TRBV11-2,CASSCKTGRLYEQYF,TGTGCCAGCAGCTGTAAGACAGGGAGATTATACGAGCAGTACTTC
TRBJ2-2,NA,NA,TRBV4-2,CASSQVGVPLSTGELFF,TGTGCCAGCAGCCAAGTCGGGGTCCCTCTTAGCACCGGGGAGCTGTTTTTT
TRBJ2-1,few,TRBD1,TRBV5-1,CASSLPGGINEQFF,TGCGCCAGCAGCTTGCCAGGGGGTATTAATGAGCAGTTCTTC
TRBJ2-4,NA,NA,TRBV28,CASSFGSAKNIQYF,TGTGCCAGCAGTTTCGGGTCAGCCAAAAACATTCAGTACTTC
TRBJ2-3,NA,NA,TRBV11-2,CASSPTGAQRDTQYF,TGTGCCAGCAGCCCCACCGGGGCCCAGAGGGATACGCAGTATTTT
TRBJ2-1,few,NA,TRBV7-2,CASRGGFVGNNEQFF,TGTGCCAGCAGAGGGGGTTTTGTAGGAAACAATGAGCAGTTCTTC
TRBJ2-3,NA,TRBD2,TRBV15,CATSPGLAEDTQYF,TGTGCCACCAGCCCAGGACTAGCGGAGGATACGCAGTATTTT
TRBJ2-7,NA,NA,TRBV21-1,CASSKGRYHSYEQYF,TGTGCCAGCAGCAAAGGCCGATACCACTCCTACGAGCAGTACTTC
TRBJ2-4,NA,TRBD2,TRBV28,CASSRLLAGSHIQYF,TGTGCCAGCAGTCGCCTACTAGCGGGGTCGCACATTCAGTACTTC
TRBJ2-7,NA,NA,TRBV7-9,CASSLDRDFRPYEQYF,TGTGCCAGCAGCTTAGACCGGGACTTTCGGCCCTACGAGCAGTACTTC
TRBJ2-7,NA,TRBD1,TRBV20-1,CSARRTGRSYEQYF,TGCAGTGCTAGACGGACAGGCCGTTCCTACGAGCAGTACTTC
TRBJ2-3,NA,NA,TRBV5-1,CASSRERGTDTQYF,TGCGCCAGCAGCCGGGAGAGGGGCACAGATACGCAGTATTTT
TRBJ1-2,NA,NA,TRBV20-1,CSARDSRVGYTF,TGCAGTGCTAGAGATTCCAGGGTTGGCTACACCTTC
TRBJ1-1,NA,TRBD1,TRBV6-2/TRBV6-3,CASSLRGQSEAFF,TGTGCCAGCAGTCTAAGGGGACAGTCAGAAGCTTTCTTT
TRBJ2-3,NA,TRBD2,TRBV20-1,CSAGVLMRERFDTQYF,TGCAGTGCTGGAGTTTTGATGCGGGAGAGGTTTGATACGCAGTATTTT
TRBJ2-1,NA,NA,TRBV18,CATCGGSYNEQFF,TGTGCTACGTGCGGAGGCTCCTACAATGAGCAGTTCTTC
TRBJ2-7,NA,NA,TRBV7-8,CASSLGKFRGIGHEQYF,TGTGCCAGCAGCTTAGGGAAGTTCCGGGGAATAGGTCACGAGCAGTACTTC
TRBJ1-4,NA,TRBD1,TRBV28,CASSQGQGADNEKLFF,TGTGCCAGCAGTCAGGGACAGGGGGCTGATAATGAAAAACTGTTTTTT
TRBJ1-2,NA,NA,TRBV29-1,CSVESEGGYTF,TGCAGCGTTGAAAGCGAGGGTGGCTACACCTTC